Included here is one TCR beta chain sequence, with context. Its cognate antigen is unknown. Produced via immunoSEQ multiplex PCR; TCRdb's table is partial and in-frame only. Of 1.6 million or so clones listed, roughly 96% are singletons. These data belong to a study of shared clonotypes between healthy human individuals. Study details: Each donor had three CD4 naive, three CD4 memory, two CD8 naive and one CD8 memory plate. Study-wide points: Researchers sampled blood only, noting tissue repertoires likely differ.

This CDR3 has 14 amino acids. Germline V gene sequence: CDR1 SEHNR, CDR2 FQNEAQ (reference sequence). V lost 5 bases and J lost 4; bases outside the gene matches: 4. Sequenced material: naive CD4+ T cells sorted from blood. The subset is: CD45RA+ positively selected. The receptor's source is a man between 25 and 39 years old in good health. The genes are TRBV7-9 and TRBJ2-2; TRBD1 matches at 7 bases. The CDR3 coding sequence is TGTGCCAGCAGCCTAGGACAGGCCACCGGGGAGCTGTTTTTT. It is translated as CASSLGQATGELFF.